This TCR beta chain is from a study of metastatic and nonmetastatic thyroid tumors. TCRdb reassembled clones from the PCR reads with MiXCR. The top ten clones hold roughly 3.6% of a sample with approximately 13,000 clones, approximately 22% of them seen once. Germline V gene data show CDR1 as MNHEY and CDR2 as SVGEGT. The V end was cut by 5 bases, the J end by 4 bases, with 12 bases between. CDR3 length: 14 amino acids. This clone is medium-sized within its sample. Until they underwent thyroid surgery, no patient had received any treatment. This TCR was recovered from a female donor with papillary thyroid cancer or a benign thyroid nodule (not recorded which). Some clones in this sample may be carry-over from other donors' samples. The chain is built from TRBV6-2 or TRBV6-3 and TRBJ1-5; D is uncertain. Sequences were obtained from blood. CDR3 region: CASSPPTENQPQHF. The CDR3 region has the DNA TGTGCCAGCAGTCCTCCGACTGAGAATCAGCCCCAGCATTTT.